One sample yielded the 3 T cell receptor beta chains listed below, sequenced in a study of blood T cell repertoires in COVID-19. TCRdb's copy holds only in-frame clones and misses some; the assay was immunoSEQ multiplex PCR. This table has some 70,000 clones, approximately 73% appearing once. What was sequenced was peripheral blood. The receptors come from a man aged 60-69 years with COVID-19, enrolled during active disease.

The chain links TRBV6-5 to TRBJ1-5; D is unresolved. This CDR3 has 13 amino acids. Germline CDR1 and CDR2: MNHEY and SVGAGI. Trimming removed 7 bases at V and 7 bases at J, with 14 bases between. The DNA for the CDR3 is TGTGCCAGCACCGAGCGGGGTTTGCAGCCCCAGCATTTT. Amino acid sequence: CASTERGLQPQHF.

The rearrangement joins TRBV6-5 to TRBJ1-5; 7 nucleotides match TRBD1. Germline CDR1 is MNHEY and CDR2 is SVGAGI. The CDR3 totals 13 residues. Trimming cost V 6 bases and J 4 bases; bases outside gene matches: 3. The CDR3 protein is CASSRDRNQPQHF. The CDR3 DNA reads TGTGCCAGCAGCCGGGACAGAAATCAGCCCCAGCATTTT.

The chain uses TRBV3-1 (or the pseudogene TRBV3-2) and TRBJ2-5; 9 nucleotides agree with TRBD1. Germline loops: CDR1 LGHDT, CDR2 YNNKEL (reference sequence). CDR3 size: 16 residues. V shed 3 bases and J 5 bases; nucleotides not matched to a gene: 10. The CDR3 loop is CASSQLPSDRGETQYF. CDR3 nucleotides: TGTGCCAGCAGCCAGTTGCCCTCGGACAGGGGTGAGACCCAGTACTTC.